Listed below are T cell receptor beta chains from one sample, sequenced in a study of blood T cell repertoires in COVID-19. Sequencing was performed with immunoSEQ multiplex PCR; in TCRdb, only in-frame clones are kept and a portion is missing. The table has fewer than 300,000 clones, about nine tenths seen once. The sequencing input was PBMCs or T cells enriched from blood (not recorded which). The receptors come from a woman younger than 45 who had recovered from COVID-19. CDR3s include the opening cysteine and the closing phenylalanine or tryptophan. D genes are given only for firm matches. The listing skips clone size in some rows; elsewhere it reads once, few, many or a size class.

TRBV28	TRBJ1-3	-	-	TGTGCCAGCAGTTACCCGGGTCCGCTCGTGAATGGAAACACCATATATTTT	CASSYPGPLVNGNTIYF
TRBV15	TRBJ1-5	-	once	TGTGCCACCAGCAGCGGGTCTAGCAATCAGCCCCAGCATTTT	CATSSGSSNQPQHF
TRBV7-6	TRBJ2-2	-	-	TGTGCCAGCAGCTTAGGGGTAGCGGCAACCCTGAACACCGGGGAGCTGTTTTTT	CASSLGVAATLNTGELFF
TRBV5-1	TRBJ2-1	TRBD2	-	TGCGCCAGCAGCTCTCGAAGCGGGAGGGCCCTCAATGAGCAGTTCTTC	CASSSRSGRALNEQFF
TRBV12-2	TRBJ2-3	-	once	TGTGCAAGTCGGGTCCCCGGGACAGGGCTTTCAGATACGCAGTATTTT	CASRVPGTGLSDTQYF
TRBV14	TRBJ1-4	-	-	TGTGCCAGCAGCCATAGTGAAAAACTGTTTTTT	CASSHSEKLFF
TRBV5-1	TRBJ2-5	TRBD2	-	TGCGCCAGCAGCCAACCTAAAATTATGACAGCGGGGGTGGGCTTGGAGACCCAGTACTTC	CASSQPKIMTAGVGLETQYF
TRBV5-4	TRBJ2-3	-	-	TGTGCCAGCAGCTTGAATCAGGGCTCGGATACGCAGTATTTT	CASSLNQGSDTQYF
TRBV28	TRBJ2-7	TRBD2	once	TGTGCCAGCAGCCCGACTAGCGGCTACGAGCAGTACTTC	CASSPTSGYEQYF
TRBV5-1	TRBJ2-7	-	-	TGCGCCAGCAGGGACAACTACGAGCAGTACTTC	CASRDNYEQYF
TRBV11-1	TRBJ2-4	-	-	TGTGCCAGCAGCTTAGGAGAAAATGCCAAAAACATTCAGTACTTC	CASSLGENAKNIQYF
TRBV11-1	TRBJ2-1	-	-	TGTGCCAGCAGGGGTGGGGCGGGACTCTACAATGAGCAGTTCTTC	CASRGGAGLYNEQFF
TRBV30	TRBJ1-2	-	once	TGTGCCTGGAGTGTGTCCGGCTATGGCTACACCTTC	CAWSVSGYGYTF
TRBV5-4	TRBJ1-4	-	-	TGTGCCAGCAGCCACGGGGGTGAAAAACTGTTTTTT	CASSHGGEKLFF
TRBV6-5	TRBJ1-1	TRBD1	-	TGTGCCAGCAGTTACTACACCGGACAGGGTGAAGCTTTCTTT	CASSYYTGQGEAFF
TRBV5-3	TRBJ2-6	TRBD2	few	TGTGCCAGAAGCTTAGCGGGAGGGGACTCTGGGGCCAACGTCCTGACTTTC	CARSLAGGDSGANVLTF
TRBV18	TRBJ2-4	TRBD2	-	TGTGCCAGCTCACCACTGGGGACTAATGAGAACATTCAGTACTTC	CASSPLGTNENIQYF
TRBV5-4	TRBJ2-7	TRBD1	-	TGTGCCAGCAGCTCCGGGACAGGGGGCTCGGAGCAGTACTTC	CASSSGTGGSEQYF
TRBV3-1/TRBV3-2	TRBJ2-7	TRBD2	-	TGTGCCAGCAGCCAAGAGACTAGCGGGAGTGAGCAGTACTTC	CASSQETSGSEQYF
TRBV6-8	TRBJ2-7	-	-	TGTGCCAGCCAAGAACAGCGGAGTTGCTACGAGCAGTACTTC	CASQEQRSCYEQYF
TRBV6-1	TRBJ2-2	-	few	TGTGCCAGCAGTGATCAAGGGGGAACAGCCGGGGAGCTGTTTTTT	CASSDQGGTAGELFF
TRBV6-5	TRBJ1-5	-	-	TGTGCCAGCAGTTACCAGGCTAGCAATCAGCCCCAGCATTTT	CASSYQASNQPQHF
TRBV28	TRBJ2-7	-	-	TGTGCCAGCAGTTTATCGGCGGGACAGACCCTCTACGAGCAGTACTTC	CASSLSAGQTLYEQYF
TRBV30	TRBJ1-2	-	-	TGTGCCTGGAGTCGTCCGGTTGGCTACACCTTC	CAWSRPVGYTF
TRBV12-3/TRBV12-4	TRBJ2-5	-	-	TGTGCCAGCAGCCTAGGAGAGACCCAGTACTTC	CASSLGETQYF
TRBV11-3	TRBJ2-3	TRBD1	once	TGTGCCAGCAGCTACGGGACAGGGGGCCTTTTAGATACGCAGTATTTT	CASSYGTGGLLDTQYF
TRBV7-8	TRBJ2-7	TRBD2	-	TGTGCCAGCAGTCCAGCTCTGGGAGGGGACTACGAGCAGTACTTC	CASSPALGGDYEQYF
TRBV24-1	TRBJ2-1	-	-	TGTGCCACCAGTGACCCATTAGCTGAGAGCTCCTACAATGAGCAGTTCTTC	CATSDPLAESSYNEQFF
TRBV19	TRBJ1-2	TRBD1	-	TGTGCCAGTAGCCGACAGGGGGCGCGAGGCTACACCTTC	CASSRQGARGYTF
TRBV7-9	TRBJ2-1	TRBD2	-	TGTGCCAGCAGCTTATCTAGCGGGCCCTACAATGAGCAGTTCTTC	CASSLSSGPYNEQFF
TRBV15	TRBJ2-2	TRBD1	-	TGTGCCACCAGCAGCCTCAGGGGGCTGAACACCGGGGAGCTGTTTTTT	CATSSLRGLNTGELFF
TRBV7-2	TRBJ2-1	TRBD1	-	TGTGCCAGCAGCACTGGACAGGGCGGCAATGAGCAGTTCTTC	CASSTGQGGNEQFF
TRBV10-1	TRBJ2-2	-	few	TGCGCCAGCAGTGACGGGGATTCGAACACCGGGGAGCTGTTTTTT	CASSDGDSNTGELFF
TRBV7-9	TRBJ1-6	TRBD1	-	TGTGCCAGCAGCCCCGACAGGGGGAGTAGAAATTCACCCCTCCACTTT	CASSPDRGSRNSPLHF
TRBV28	TRBJ2-3	-	-	TGTGCCAGCAGTTTATCAGGGGTAACAGATACGCAGTATTTT	CASSLSGVTDTQYF
TRBV2	TRBJ2-1	-	-	TGTGCCAGCATTCCACTAGCTTACAATGAGCAGTTCTTC	CASIPLAYNEQFF
TRBV10-3	TRBJ1-5	TRBD1	-	TGTGCCATCAGTGACTGGCAGGGGGCGGCTAGCAATCAGCCCCAGCATTTT	CAISDWQGAASNQPQHF
TRBV5-1	TRBJ2-1	-	-	TGCGCCAGCAGCTTCTGGAGAAATCCCTCCTACAATGAGCAGTTCTTC	CASSFWRNPSYNEQFF
TRBV4-2	TRBJ1-4	TRBD1	-	TGTGCCAGCAGCCAAGACCAGGGGGCATACGAAAAACTGTTTTTT	CASSQDQGAYEKLFF
TRBV27	TRBJ2-7	TRBD1	-	TGTGCCAGCAGCCTCAGCGCCGGGACAGGGGCCTACGAGCAGTACTTC	CASSLSAGTGAYEQYF
TRBV5-4	TRBJ2-7	-	-	TGTGCCAGCAGCTTCGGAGACCCGGGTCTTGGCGAGCAGTACTTC	CASSFGDPGLGEQYF
TRBV5-1	TRBJ1-2	TRBD1	-	TGCGCCAGCAGCTTGGAGACAGGGGGAGACGGCTACACCTTC	CASSLETGGDGYTF
TRBV7-2	TRBJ2-3	-	-	TGTGCCAGCAGCTTAGTCGGGATTTATACGCAGTATTTT	CASSLVGIYTQYF
TRBV25-1	TRBJ2-1	-	-	TGTGCCAGCAGTGACACAGACAATGAGCAGTTCTTC	CASSDTDNEQFF
TRBV7-6	TRBJ2-2	-	-	TGTGCCAGCAGCTTAGTACAGGCTGGCACCGGGGAGCTGTTTTTT	CASSLVQAGTGELFF
TRBV30	TRBJ2-7	TRBD2	-	TGTGCCTGGAGCCGGACTAGCGGCTCCTACGAGCAGTACTTC	CAWSRTSGSYEQYF
TRBV19	TRBJ2-2	TRBD2	-	TGTGCCAGTAGTATAATACTAGCGGGGCAGAACACCGGGGAGCTGTTTTTT	CASSIILAGQNTGELFF
TRBV5-1	TRBJ2-1	TRBD2	-	TGCGCCAGCAGTCTATCTGGACGGGAGGCTGGTGAGCAGTTCTTC	CASSLSGREAGEQFF
TRBV7-3	TRBJ2-5	-	-	TGTGCCAGCAGCTTATACGGCCCGCGGGAGACCCAGTACTTC	CASSLYGPRETQYF
TRBV5-1	TRBJ2-1	TRBD2	-	TGCGCCAGCAGCCTAACTAGCGGGAGCTGGGATGAGCAGTTCTTC	CASSLTSGSWDEQFF
TRBV29-1	TRBJ1-1	-	-	TGCAGCGGTAGATCACAGCCGAACACTGAAGCTTTCTTT	CSGRSQPNTEAFF
TRBV7-9	TRBJ1-6	-	-	TGTGCCAGCAGCCCCAGGGATTCACCCCTCCACTTT	CASSPRDSPLHF
TRBV28	TRBJ1-5	TRBD1	-	TGTGCCAGCAGTTTAACAGGGGGCTTGGACCAGCCCCAGCATTTT	CASSLTGGLDQPQHF
TRBV6-6	TRBJ1-5	TRBD1	-	TGTGCCAGCAGTTACTCGCGTGTACAGGGGAATCAGCCCCAGCATTTT	CASSYSRVQGNQPQHF
TRBV6-5	TRBJ2-1	TRBD1	-	TGTGCCAGCTCACCCAGGGACAGGGGCAATGAGCAGTTCTTC	CASSPRDRGNEQFF
TRBV5-1	TRBJ1-6	TRBD1	once	TGCGCCAGCAGCGACGGGACAGGGGCCAATTCACCCCTCCACTTT	CASSDGTGANSPLHF
TRBV11-2	TRBJ2-7	TRBD2	-	TGTGCCAGCAGCTCTTCGACTAGCGGCAGCTCCTACGAGCAGTACTTC	CASSSSTSGSSYEQYF
TRBV5-1	TRBJ2-7	TRBD2	-	TGCGCCAGCAGCCGGGGGAGGGACTACGAGCAGTACTTC	CASSRGRDYEQYF
TRBV7-6	TRBJ1-5	-	-	TGTGCCAGCAGCCCACCAGGGGACGGGCCCCAGCATTTT	CASSPPGDGPQHF